This T cell receptor (beta chain) came from a study of naive and memory T cell subsets. Two oligonucleotides, mixed equimolar, formed the beta constant-region primer covering TRBC1 and TRBC2. Four rounds of PCR amplified the ligated cDNA using nested alpha and beta constant-region primers plus SP2. MiXCR, applied by TCRdb to the UMI-ligation and nested PCR reads, yields one record per CDR3 protein. The sample holds roughly 100,000 distinct CDR3 sequences, 11% seen once. This clonotype was observed many times. Its antigen remains unknown. Germline V gene sequence: CDR1 SQVTM, CDR2 ANQGSEA. The CDR3 totals 15 residues. Trimming at V came to 8 bases and at J to 7 bases, leaving 15 bases not matched to a gene. Points from the study as a whole: Possibly reflecting memory cells re-expressing CD45RA, a few larger clonotypes occurred in naive repertoires, especially CD8.

V and J are TRBV29-1 and TRBJ2-1; 9 positions agree with TRBD2. The sequenced sample was naive CD4+ T cells from blood. The TCR comes from a human donor in good health. Written as DNA, the CDR3 is TGCAGCTCCCCGGGGTGGGGGACTAGCAGGAATGAGCAGTTCTTC. Its protein is CSSPGWGTSRNEQFF.